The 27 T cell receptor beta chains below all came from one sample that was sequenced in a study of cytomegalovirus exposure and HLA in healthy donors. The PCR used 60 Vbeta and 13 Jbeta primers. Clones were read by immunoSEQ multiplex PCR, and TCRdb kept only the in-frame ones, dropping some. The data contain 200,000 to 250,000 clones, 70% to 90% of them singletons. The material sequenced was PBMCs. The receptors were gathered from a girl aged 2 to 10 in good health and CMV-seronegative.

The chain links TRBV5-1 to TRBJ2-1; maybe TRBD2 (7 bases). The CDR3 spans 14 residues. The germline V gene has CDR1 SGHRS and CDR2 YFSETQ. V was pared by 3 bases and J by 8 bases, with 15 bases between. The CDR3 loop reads CASSWGGLYDEQFF. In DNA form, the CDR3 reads TGCGCCAGCAGCTGGGGGGGCCTTTATGATGAGCAGTTCTTC.

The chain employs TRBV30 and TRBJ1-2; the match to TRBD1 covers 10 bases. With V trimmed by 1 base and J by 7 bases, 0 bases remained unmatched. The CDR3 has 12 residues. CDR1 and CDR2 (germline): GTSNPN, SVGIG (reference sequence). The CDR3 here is CAWSGTGGGYTF. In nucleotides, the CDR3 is TGTGCCTGGAGTGGGACAGGGGGTGGCTACACCTTC.

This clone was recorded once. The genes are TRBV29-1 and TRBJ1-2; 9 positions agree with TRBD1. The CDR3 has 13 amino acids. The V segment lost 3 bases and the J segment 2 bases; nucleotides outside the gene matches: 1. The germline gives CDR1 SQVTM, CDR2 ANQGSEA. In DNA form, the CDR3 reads TGCAGCGTTGATGGGACAGGGAACTATGGCTACACCTTC. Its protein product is CSVDGTGNYGYTF.

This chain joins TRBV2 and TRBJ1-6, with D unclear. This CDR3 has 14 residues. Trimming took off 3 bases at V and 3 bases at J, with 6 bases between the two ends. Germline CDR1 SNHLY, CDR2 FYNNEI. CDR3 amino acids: CASSEGFYNSPLHF. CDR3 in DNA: TGTGCCAGCAGTGAGGGCTTCTATAATTCACCCCTCCACTTT.

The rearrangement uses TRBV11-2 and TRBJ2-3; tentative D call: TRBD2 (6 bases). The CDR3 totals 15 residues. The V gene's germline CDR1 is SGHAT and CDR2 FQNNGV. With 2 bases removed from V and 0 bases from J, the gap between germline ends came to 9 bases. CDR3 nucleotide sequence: TGTGCCAGCAGCTTACCCGGGACTAGCACAGATACGCAGTATTTT. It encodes CASSLPGTSTDTQYF.

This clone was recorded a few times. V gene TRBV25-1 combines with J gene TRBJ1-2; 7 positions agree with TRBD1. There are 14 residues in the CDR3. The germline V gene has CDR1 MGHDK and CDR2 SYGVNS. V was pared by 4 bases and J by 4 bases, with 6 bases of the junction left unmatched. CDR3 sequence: CASSGPGQSYGYTF. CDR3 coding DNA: TGTGCCAGCAGTGGGCCGGGACAGAGCTATGGCTACACCTTC.

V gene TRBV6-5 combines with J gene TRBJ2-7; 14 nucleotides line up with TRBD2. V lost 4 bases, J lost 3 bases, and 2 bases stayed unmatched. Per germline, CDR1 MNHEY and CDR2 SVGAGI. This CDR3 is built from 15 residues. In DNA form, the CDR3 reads TGTGCCAGCAGTTGGGGACTAGCGGGAGTCTACGAGCAGTACTTC. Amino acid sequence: CASSWGLAGVYEQYF.

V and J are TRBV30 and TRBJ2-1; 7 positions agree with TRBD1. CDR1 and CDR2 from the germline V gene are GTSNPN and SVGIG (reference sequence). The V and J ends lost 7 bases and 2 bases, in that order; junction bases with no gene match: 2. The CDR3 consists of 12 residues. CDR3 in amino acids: CALGTAYNEQFF. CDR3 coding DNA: TGTGCCTTAGGGACAGCCTACAATGAGCAGTTCTTC. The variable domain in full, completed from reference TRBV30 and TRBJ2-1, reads SQTIHQWPATLVQPVGSPLSLECTVEGTSNPNLYWYRQAAGRGLQLLFYSVGIGQISSEVPQNLSASRPQDRQFILSSKKLLLSDSGFYLCALGTAYNEQFFGPGTRLTVL.

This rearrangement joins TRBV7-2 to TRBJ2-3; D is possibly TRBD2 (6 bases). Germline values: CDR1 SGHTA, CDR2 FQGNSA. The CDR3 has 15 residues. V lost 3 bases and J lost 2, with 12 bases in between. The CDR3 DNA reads TGTGCCAGCAGCTTTACGGGAGTGAACACAGATACGCAGTATTTT. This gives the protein CASSFTGVNTDTQYF.

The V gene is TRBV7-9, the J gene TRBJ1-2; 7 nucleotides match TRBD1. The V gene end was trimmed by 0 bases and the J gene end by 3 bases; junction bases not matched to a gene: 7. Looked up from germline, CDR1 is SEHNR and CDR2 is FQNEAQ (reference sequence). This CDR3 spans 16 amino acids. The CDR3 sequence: CASSLAPRGPYYGYTF. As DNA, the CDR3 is TGTGCCAGCAGCTTAGCCCCGAGGGGGCCCTACTATGGCTACACCTTC.

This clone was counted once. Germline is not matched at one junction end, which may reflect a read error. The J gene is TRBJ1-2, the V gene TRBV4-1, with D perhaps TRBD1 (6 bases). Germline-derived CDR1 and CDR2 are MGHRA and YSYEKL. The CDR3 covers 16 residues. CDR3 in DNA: TGCGTCAGCAGCCAAGTCTTGTACGGGGGGCATTGTGGCTACACCTTC. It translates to CVSSQVLYGGHCGYTF.

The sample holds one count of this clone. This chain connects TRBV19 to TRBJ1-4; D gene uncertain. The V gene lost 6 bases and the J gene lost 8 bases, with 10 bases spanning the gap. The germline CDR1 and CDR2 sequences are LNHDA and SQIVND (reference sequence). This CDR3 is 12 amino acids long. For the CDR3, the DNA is TGTGCCAGTAGCCCCAGAGGGGAAAAACTGTTTTTT. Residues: CASSPRGEKLFF.

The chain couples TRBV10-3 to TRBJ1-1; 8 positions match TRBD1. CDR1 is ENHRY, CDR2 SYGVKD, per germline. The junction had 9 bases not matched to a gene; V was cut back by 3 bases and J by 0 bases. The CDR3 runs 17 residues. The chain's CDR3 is CAISDSGTGYMNTEAFF. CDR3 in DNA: TGTGCCATCAGTGACTCCGGGACAGGTTATATGAACACTGAAGCTTTCTTT.

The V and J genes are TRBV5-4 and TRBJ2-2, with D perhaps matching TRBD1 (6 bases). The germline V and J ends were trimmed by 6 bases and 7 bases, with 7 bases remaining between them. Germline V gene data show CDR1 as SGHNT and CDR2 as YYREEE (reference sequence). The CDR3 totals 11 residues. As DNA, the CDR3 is TGTGCCAGCACAGGGGACGGGGAGCTGTTTTTT. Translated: CASTGDGELFF.

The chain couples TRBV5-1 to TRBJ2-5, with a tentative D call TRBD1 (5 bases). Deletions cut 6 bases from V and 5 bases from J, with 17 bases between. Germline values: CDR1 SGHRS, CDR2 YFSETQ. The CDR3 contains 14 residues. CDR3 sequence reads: CASTFAAGMETQYF. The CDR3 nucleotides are TGCGCCAGCACCTTTGCCGCAGGGATGGAGACCCAGTACTTC.

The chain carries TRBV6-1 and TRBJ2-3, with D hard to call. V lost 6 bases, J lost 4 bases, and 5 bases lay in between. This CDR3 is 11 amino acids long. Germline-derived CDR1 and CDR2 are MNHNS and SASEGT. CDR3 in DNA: TGTGCCAGCAGGATAGCAGATACGCAGTATTTT. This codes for CASRIADTQYF.

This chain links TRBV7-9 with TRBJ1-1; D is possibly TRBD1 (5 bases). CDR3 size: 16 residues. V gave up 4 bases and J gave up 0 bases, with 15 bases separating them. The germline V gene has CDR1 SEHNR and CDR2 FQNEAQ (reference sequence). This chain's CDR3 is CASSYPKTDLNTEAFF. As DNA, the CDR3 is TGTGCCAGCAGCTACCCCAAGACAGATCTGAACACTGAAGCTTTCTTT. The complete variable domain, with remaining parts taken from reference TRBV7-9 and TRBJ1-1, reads DTGVSQNPRHKITKRGQNVTFRCDPISEHNRLYWYRQTLGQGPEFLTYFQNEAQLEKSRLLSDRFSAERPKGSFSTLEIQRTEQGDSAMYLCASSYPKTDLNTEAFFGQGTRLTVV.

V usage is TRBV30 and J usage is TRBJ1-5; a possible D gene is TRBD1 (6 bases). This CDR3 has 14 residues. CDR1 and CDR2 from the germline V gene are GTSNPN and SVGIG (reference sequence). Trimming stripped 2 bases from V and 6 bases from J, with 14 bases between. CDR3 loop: CAWSRQQGIQPQHF. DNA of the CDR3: TGTGCCTGGAGTAGACAACAGGGAATTCAGCCCCAGCATTTT.

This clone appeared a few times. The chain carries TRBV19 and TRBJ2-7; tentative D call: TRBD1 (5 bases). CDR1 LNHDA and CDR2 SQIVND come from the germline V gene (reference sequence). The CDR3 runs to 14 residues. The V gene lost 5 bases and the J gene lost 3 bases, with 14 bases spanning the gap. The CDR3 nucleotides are TGTGCCAGTAGTCTTCAAGGGGTCAACTACGAGCAGTACTTC. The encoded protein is CASSLQGVNYEQYF.

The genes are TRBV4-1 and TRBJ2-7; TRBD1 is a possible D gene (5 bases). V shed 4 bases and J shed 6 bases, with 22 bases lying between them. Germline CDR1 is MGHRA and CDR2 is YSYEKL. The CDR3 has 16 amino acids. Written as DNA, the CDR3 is TGCGCCAGCAGCCCCACGTGGGGCGGATGGGTCGGCGAGCAGTACTTC. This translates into CASSPTWGGWVGEQYF.

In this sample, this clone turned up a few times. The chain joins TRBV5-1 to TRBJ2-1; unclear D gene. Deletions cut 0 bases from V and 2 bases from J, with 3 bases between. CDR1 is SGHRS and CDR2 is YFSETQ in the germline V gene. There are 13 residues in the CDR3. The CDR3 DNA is TGCGCCAGCAGCTTGGACACCTACAATGAGCAGTTCTTC. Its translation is CASSLDTYNEQFF.

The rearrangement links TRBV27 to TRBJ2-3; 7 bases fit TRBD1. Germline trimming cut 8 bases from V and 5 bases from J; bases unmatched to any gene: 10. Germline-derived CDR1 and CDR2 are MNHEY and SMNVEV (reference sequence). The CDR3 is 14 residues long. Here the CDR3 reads CASAVSGGKDTQYF. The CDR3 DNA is TGTGCCAGCGCCGTCTCAGGGGGAAAAGATACGCAGTATTTT.

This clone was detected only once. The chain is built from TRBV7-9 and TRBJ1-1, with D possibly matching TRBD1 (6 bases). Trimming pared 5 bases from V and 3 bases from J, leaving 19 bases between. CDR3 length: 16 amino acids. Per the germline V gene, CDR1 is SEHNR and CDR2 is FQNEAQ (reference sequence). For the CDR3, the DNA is TGTGCCAGCAGCCATGCCGTAGGGGGGGGCGACACTGAAGCTTTCTTT. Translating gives CASSHAVGGGDTEAFF. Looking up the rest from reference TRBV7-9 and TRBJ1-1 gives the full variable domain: DTGVSQNPRHKITKRGQNVTFRCDPISEHNRLYWYRQTLGQGPEFLTYFQNEAQLEKSRLLSDRFSAERPKGSFSTLEIQRTEQGDSAMYLCASSHAVGGGDTEAFFGQGTRLTVV.

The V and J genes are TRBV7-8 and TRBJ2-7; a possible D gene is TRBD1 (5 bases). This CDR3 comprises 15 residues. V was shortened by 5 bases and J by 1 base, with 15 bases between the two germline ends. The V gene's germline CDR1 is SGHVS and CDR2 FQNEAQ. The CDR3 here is CASSLTYDSSYEQYF. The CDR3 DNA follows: TGTGCCAGCAGCCTCACATATGACAGTTCCTACGAGCAGTACTTC. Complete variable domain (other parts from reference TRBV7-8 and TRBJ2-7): GAGVSQSPRYKVAKRGQDVALRCDPISGHVSLFWYQQALGQGPEFLTYFQNEAQLDKSGLPSDRFFAERPEGSVSTLKIQRTQQEDSAVYLCASSLTYDSSYEQYFGPGTRLTVT.

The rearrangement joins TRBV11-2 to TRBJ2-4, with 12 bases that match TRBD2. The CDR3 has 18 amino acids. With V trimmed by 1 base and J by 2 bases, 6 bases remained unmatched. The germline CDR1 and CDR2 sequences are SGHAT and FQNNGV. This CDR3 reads CASSLVWTSGTSKNIQYF. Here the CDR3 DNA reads TGTGCCAGCAGCTTAGTTTGGACTAGCGGGACCTCCAAAAACATTCAGTACTTC.

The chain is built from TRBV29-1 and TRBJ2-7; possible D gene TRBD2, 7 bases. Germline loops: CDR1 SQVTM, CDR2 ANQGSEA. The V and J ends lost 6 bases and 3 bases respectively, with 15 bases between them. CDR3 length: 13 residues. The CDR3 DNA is TGCAGCGTCCAAGGGGGGGGTGGCTACGAGCAGTACTTC. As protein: CSVQGGGGYEQYF.

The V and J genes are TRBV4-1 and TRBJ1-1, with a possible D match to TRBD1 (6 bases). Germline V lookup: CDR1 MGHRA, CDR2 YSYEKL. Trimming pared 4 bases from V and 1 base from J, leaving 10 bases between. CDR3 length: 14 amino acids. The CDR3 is CASSLGQPNTEAFF. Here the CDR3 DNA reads TGCGCCAGCAGCCTAGGACAGCCGAACACTGAAGCTTTCTTT.